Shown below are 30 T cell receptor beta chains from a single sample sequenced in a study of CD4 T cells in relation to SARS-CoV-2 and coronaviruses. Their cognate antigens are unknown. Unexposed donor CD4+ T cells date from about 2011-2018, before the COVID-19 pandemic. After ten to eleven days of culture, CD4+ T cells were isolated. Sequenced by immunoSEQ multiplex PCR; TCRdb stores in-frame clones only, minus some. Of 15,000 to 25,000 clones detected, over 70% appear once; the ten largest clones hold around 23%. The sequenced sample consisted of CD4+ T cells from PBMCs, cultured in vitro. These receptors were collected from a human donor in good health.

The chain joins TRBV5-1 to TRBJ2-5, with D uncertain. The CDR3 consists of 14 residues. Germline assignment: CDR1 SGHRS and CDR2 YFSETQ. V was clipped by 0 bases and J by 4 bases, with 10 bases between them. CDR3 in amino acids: CASSLEPNRETQYF. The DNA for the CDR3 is TGCGCCAGCAGCTTGGAACCAAACAGAGAGACCCAGTACTTC.

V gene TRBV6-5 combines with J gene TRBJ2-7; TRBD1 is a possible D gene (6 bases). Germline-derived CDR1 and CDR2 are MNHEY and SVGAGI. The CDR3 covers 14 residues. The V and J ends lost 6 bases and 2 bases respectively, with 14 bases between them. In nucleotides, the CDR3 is TGTGCCAGCAGCGCACAGGGCGGAGCCTACGAGCAGTACTTC. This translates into CASSAQGGAYEQYF.

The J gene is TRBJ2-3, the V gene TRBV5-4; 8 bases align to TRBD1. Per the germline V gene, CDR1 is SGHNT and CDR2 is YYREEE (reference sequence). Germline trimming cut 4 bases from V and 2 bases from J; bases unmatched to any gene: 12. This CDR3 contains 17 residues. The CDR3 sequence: CASSNRPTGATTDTQYF. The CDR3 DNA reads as TGTGCCAGCAGCAACCGCCCGACAGGGGCGACCACAGATACGCAGTATTTT.

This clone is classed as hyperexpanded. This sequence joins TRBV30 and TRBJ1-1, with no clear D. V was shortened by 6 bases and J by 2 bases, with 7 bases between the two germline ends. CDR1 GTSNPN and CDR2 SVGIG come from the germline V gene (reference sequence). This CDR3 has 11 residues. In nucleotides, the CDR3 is TGTGCCTGTGAGAGAAACACTGAAGCTTTCTTT. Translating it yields CACERNTEAFF.

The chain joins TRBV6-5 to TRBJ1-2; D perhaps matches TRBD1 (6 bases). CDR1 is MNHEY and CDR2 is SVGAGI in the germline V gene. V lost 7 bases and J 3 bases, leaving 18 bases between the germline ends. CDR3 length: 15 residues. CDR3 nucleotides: TGTGCCAGCAAGTCTGGAAACAGGGACGACTATGGCTACACCTTC. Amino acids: CASKSGNRDDYGYTF.

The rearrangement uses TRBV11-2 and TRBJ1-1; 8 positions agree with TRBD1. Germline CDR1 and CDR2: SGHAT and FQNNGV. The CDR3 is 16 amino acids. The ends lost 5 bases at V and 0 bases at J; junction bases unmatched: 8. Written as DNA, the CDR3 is TGTGCCAGCAGCACCCGACAGGGGTCGATGAACACTGAAGCTTTCTTT. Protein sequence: CASSTRQGSMNTEAFF.

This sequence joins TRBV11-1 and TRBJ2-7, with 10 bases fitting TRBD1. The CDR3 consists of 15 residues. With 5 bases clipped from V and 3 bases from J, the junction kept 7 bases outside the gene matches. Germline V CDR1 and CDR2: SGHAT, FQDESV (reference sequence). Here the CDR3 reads CASSPRDRGVYEQYF. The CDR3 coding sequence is TGTGCCAGCAGCCCCCGGGACAGGGGAGTCTACGAGCAGTACTTC.

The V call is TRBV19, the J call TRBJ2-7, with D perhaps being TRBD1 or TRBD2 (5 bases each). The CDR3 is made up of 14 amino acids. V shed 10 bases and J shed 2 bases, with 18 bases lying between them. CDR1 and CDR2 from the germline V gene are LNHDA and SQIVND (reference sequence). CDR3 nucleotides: TGTGCCACCTATAAAGCGAGGGGACCCTACGAGCAGTACTTC. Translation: CATYKARGPYEQYF.

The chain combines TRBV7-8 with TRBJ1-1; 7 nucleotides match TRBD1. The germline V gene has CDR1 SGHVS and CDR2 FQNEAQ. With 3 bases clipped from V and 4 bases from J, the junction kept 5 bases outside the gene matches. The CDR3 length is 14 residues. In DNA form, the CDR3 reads TGTGCCAGCAGCTTGAAGGGGGCTGTCACTGAAGCTTTCTTT. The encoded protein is CASSLKGAVTEAFF. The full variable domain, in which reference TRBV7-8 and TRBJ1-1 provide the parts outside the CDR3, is GAGVSQSPRYKVAKRGQDVALRCDPISGHVSLFWYQQALGQGPEFLTYFQNEAQLDKSGLPSDRFFAERPEGSVSTLKIQRTQQEDSAVYLCASSLKGAVTEAFFGQGTRLTVV.

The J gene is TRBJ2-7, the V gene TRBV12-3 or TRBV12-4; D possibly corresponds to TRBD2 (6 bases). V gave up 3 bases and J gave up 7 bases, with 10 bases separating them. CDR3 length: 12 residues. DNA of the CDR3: TGTGCCAGCAGTTTGGGCGGGGCGGAGCAGTACTTC. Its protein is CASSLGGAEQYF.

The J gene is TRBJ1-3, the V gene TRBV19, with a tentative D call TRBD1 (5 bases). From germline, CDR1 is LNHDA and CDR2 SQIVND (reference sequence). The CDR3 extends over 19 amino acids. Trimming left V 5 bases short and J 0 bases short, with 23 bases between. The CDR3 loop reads CASSFGLGEFFLSGNTIYF. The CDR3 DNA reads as TGTGCCAGTAGTTTCGGTTTGGGGGAATTTTTCCTCTCTGGAAACACCATATATTTT.

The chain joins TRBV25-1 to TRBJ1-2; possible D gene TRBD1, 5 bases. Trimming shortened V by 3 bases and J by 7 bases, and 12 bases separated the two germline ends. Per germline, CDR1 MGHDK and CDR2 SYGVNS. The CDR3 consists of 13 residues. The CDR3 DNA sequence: TGTGCCAGCAGTGAGGTAGGGGCGCGTGGCTACACCTTC. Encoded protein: CASSEVGARGYTF.

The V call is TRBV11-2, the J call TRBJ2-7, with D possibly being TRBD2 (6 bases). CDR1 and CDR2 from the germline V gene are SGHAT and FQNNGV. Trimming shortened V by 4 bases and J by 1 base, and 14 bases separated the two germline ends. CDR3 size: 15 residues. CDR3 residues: CASSWGLRLSYEQYF. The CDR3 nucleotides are TGTGCCAGCAGCTGGGGACTTCGACTATCCTACGAGCAGTACTTC.

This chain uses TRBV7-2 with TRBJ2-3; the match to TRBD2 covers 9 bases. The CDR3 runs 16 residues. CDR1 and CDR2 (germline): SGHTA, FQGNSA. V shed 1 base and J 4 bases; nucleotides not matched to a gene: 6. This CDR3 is CASSLEVSSGADTQYF. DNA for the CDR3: TGTGCCAGCAGCTTAGAGGTTTCTAGCGGGGCAGATACGCAGTATTTT.

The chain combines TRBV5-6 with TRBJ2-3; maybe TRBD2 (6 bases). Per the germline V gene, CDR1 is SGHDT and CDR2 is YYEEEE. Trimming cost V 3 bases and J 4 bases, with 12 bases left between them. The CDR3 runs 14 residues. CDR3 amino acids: CASSSGPGADTQYF. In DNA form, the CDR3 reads TGTGCCAGCAGCTCAGGACCGGGGGCAGATACGCAGTATTTT.

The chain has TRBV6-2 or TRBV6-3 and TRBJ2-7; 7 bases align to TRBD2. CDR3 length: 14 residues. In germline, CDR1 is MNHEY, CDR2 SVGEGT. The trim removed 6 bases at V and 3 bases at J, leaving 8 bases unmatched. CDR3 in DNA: TGTGCCAGCAGCCTCCGGGACTACCACTACGAGCAGTACTTC. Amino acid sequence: CASSLRDYHYEQYF.

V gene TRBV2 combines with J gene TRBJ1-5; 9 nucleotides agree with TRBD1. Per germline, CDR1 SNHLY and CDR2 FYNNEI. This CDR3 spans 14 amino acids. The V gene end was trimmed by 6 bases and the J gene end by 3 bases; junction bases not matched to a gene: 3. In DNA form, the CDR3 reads TGTGCCAGCAGGGGGACAGGGAACAATCAGCCCCAGCATTTT. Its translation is CASRGTGNNQPQHF. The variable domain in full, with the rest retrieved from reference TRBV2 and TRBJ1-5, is EPEVTQTPSHQVTQMGQEVILRCVPISNHLYFYWYRQILGQKVEFLVSFYNNEISEKSEIFDDQFSVERPDGSNFTLKIRSTKLEDSAMYFCASRGTGNNQPQHFGDGTRLSIL.

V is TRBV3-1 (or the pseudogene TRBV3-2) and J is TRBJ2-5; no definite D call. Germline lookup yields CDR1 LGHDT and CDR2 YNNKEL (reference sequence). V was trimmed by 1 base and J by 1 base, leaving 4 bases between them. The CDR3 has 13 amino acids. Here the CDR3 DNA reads TGTGCCAGCAGCCAAGGCTTCCAAGAGACCCAGTACTTC. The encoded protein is CASSQGFQETQYF.

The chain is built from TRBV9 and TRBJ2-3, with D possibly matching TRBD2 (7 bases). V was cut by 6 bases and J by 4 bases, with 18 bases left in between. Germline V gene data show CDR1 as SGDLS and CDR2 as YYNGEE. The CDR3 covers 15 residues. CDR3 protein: CASTAAGEGADTQYF. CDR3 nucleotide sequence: TGTGCCAGCACGGCGGCGGGAGAGGGGGCAGATACGCAGTATTTT.

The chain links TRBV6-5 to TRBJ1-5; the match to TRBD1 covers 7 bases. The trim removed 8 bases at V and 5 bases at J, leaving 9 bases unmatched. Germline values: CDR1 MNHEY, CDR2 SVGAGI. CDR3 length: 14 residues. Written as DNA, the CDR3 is TGTGCCAGCTTAGACAGGGCCTGGGATCAGCCCCAGCATTTT. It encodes CASLDRAWDQPQHF.

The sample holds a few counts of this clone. CDR3 bases: TGTGCCAGCACCGAACGCCGGGACCAGAACACTGAAGCTTTCTTT. As protein: CASTERRDQNTEAFF. The gene calls are TRBV9 and TRBJ1-1; tentative D call: TRBD1 (5 bases). Germline V gene sequence: CDR1 SGDLS, CDR2 YYNGEE. V shed 6 bases and J shed 1 base, with 16 bases lying between them. The length of the CDR3 is 15 residues.

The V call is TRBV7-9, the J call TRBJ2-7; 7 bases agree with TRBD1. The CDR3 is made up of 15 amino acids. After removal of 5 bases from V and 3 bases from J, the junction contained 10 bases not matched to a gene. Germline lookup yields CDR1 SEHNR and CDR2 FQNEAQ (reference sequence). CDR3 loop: CASSPNRGPYYEQYF. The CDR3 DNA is TGTGCCAGCAGCCCAAACAGGGGCCCCTACTACGAGCAGTACTTC.

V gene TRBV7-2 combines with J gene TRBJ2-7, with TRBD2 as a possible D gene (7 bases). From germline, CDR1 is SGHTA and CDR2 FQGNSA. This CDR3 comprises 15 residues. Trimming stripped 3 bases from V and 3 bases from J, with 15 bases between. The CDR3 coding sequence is TGTGCCAGCAGCTTGGGAGGGGGAGCCTTCTACGAGCAGTACTTC. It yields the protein CASSLGGGAFYEQYF.

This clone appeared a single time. CDR3: CASSFRRQAGWDTQYF. CDR3 bases: TGTGCCAGCAGCTTCCGGAGACAGGCTGGGTGGGATACGCAGTATTTT. V usage is TRBV5-4 and J usage is TRBJ2-3; TRBD1 might be the D (6 bases). This CDR3 is built from 16 residues. Germline loops: CDR1 SGHNT, CDR2 YYREEE (reference sequence). V was trimmed by 2 bases and J by 6 bases, leaving 19 bases between them.

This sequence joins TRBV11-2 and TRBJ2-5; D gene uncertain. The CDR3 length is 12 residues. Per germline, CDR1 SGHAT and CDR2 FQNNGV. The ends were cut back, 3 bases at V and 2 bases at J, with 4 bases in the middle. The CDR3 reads CASSLNQETQYF. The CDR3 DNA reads TGTGCCAGCAGCTTGAATCAAGAGACCCAGTACTTC.

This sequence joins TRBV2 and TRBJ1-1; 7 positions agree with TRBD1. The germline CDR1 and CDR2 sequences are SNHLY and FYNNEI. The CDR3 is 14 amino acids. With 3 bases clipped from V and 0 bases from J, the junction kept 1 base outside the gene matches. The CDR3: CASSEGQMNTEAFF. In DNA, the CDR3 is TGTGCCAGCAGTGAGGGACAGATGAACACTGAAGCTTTCTTT.

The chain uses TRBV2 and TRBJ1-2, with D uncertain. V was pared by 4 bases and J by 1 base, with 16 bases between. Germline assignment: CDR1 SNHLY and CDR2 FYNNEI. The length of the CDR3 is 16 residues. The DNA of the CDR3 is TGTGCCAGCAGTGCAGTCAGGCTCGTCGATAACTATGGCTACACCTTC. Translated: CASSAVRLVDNYGYTF.

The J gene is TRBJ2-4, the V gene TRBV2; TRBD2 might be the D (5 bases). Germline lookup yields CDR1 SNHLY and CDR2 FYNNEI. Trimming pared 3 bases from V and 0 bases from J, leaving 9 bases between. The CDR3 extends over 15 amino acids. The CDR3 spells CASSETTLAKNIQYF. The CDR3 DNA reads TGTGCCAGCAGTGAGACTACCCTAGCCAAAAACATTCAGTACTTC.

CDR3 loop: CASSPHMGPYGYTF. The CDR3 DNA reads TGTGCCAGCAGTCCCCATATGGGGCCTTATGGCTACACCTTC. The chain recombines TRBV28 with TRBJ1-2; D perhaps matches TRBD1 (5 bases). CDR1 and CDR2 from the germline V gene are MDHEN and SYDVKM. Trimming took 5 bases from V and 5 from J, leaving 15 bases between them. This CDR3 region has 14 residues.

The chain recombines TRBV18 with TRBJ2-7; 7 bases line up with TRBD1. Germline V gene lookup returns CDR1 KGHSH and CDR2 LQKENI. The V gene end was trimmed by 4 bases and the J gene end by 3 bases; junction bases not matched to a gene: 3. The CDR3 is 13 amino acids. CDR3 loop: CASSQGARYEQYF. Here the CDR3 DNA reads TGTGCCAGCTCACAGGGGGCTCGCTACGAGCAGTACTTC.